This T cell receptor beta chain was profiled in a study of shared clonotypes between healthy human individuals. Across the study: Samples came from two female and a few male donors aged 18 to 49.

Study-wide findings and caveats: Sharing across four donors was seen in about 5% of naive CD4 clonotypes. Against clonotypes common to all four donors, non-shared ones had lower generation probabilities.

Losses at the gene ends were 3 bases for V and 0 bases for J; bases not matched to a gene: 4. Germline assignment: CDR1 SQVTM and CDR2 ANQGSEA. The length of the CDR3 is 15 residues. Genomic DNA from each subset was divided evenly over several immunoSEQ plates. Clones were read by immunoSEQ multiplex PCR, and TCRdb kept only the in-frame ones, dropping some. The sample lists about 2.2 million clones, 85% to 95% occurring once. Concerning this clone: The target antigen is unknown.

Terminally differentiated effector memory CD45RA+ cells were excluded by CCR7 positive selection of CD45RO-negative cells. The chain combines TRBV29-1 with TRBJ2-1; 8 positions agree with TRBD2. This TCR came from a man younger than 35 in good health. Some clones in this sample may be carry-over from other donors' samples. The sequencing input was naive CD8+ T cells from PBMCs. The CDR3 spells CSVELAGSSYNEQFF. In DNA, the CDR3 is TGCAGCGTTGAGTTAGCGGGGAGCTCCTACAATGAGCAGTTCTTC.